What follows are 15 T cell receptor beta chains derived from one specimen sequenced in a study of shared clonotypes between healthy human individuals. Repertoires were generated with immunoSEQ multiplex PCR, while TCRdb's copy carries only in-frame clones and drops some. The sample consists of about 2,200,000 clones, 93% of them appearing once. Terminally differentiated effector memory CD45RA+ cells were excluded from the naive CD8 cells, which were CD45RO-negative and positively selected for CCR7. Sequencing input: naive CD8+ T cells from PBMCs. These receptors were collected from a young man in good health. Some clones in this sample may be carry-over from other donors' samples.

The rearrangement joins TRBV7-6 to TRBJ2-1, with D perhaps matching TRBD2 (5 bases). The CDR3 is 16 amino acids. V lost 5 bases to trimming and J lost 4 bases, with 18 bases between them. Germline lookup yields CDR1 SGHVS and CDR2 FNYEAQ. The CDR3: CASSPGGSAVYNEQFF. The CDR3 DNA reads TGTGCCAGCAGCCCCGGTGGTAGCGCAGTTTACAATGAGCAGTTCTTC.

V is TRBV29-1 and J is TRBJ2-5; D perhaps matches TRBD2 (5 bases). V was cut by 7 bases and J by 4 bases, with 13 bases left in between. The CDR3 contains 12 residues. The germline V gene encodes CDR1 SQVTM and CDR2 ANQGSEA. CDR3 bases: TGCAGCGGAACTAGTCTTCGAGAGACCCAGTACTTC. It encodes CSGTSLRETQYF.

The V and J genes are TRBV4-1 and TRBJ2-7; 11 bases map to TRBD2. Trimming at V came to 1 base and at J to 0 bases, leaving 5 bases not matched to a gene. Germline CDR1 MGHRA, CDR2 YSYEKL. The CDR3 spans 17 residues. The CDR3 protein is CASSQGPSGRPSYEQYF. DNA for the CDR3: TGCGCCAGCAGCCAAGGGCCTAGCGGGAGGCCCTCCTACGAGCAGTACTTC.

CDR3 nucleotide sequence: TGTGCCAGCAGCCGGGGACTAGCGGGAGCTGGAGATACGCAGTATTTT. It encodes CASSRGLAGAGDTQYF. This chain joins TRBV7-9 and TRBJ2-3, with 14 bases lining up with TRBD2. Germline CDR1 and CDR2: SEHNR and FQNEAQ (reference sequence). J was trimmed by 5 bases and V by 5 bases; bases with no gene match: 6. The CDR3 loop spans 16 amino acids.

A remark on this clone: At one boundary the junction diverges from the germline segment, which might be a read error. The rearrangement links TRBV7-2 to TRBJ1-5; D perhaps matches TRBD1 (5 bases). CDR1 is SGHTA, CDR2 FQGNSA, per germline. This CDR3 is 15 amino acids long. The CDR3 region is CASSLDGGWNQPQHF. CDR3 DNA: TGTGCCAGCAGTTTAGACGGGGGGTGGAATCAGCCCCAGCATTTT.

Here the CDR3 reads CASSYAGAPGYGYTF. CDR3 DNA sequence: TGTGCCAGCAGTTACGCCGGGGCGCCTGGGTATGGCTACACCTTC. V usage is TRBV6-6 and J usage is TRBJ1-2; tentatively, D is TRBD1 (5 bases). The V end lost 2 bases, the J end lost 5 bases, and 15 bases lay between the germline ends. Germline loops: CDR1 MNHNY, CDR2 SVGAGI (reference sequence). The CDR3 spans 15 residues.

This sequence joins TRBV7-6 and TRBJ1-5, with TRBD1 as a possible D gene (5 bases). The germline CDR1 and CDR2 sequences are SGHVS and FNYEAQ. CDR3 size: 14 residues. Deletions cut 5 bases from V and 9 bases from J, with 17 bases between. The CDR3 nucleotides read TGTGCCAGCAGCACCGGGGACGGTGGAGGGCCCCAGCATTTT. Its protein is CASSTGDGGGPQHF.

This chain uses TRBV6-6 with TRBJ2-5; D might be TRBD2 (5 bases). The V end lost 0 bases, the J end lost 5 bases, and 16 bases lay between the germline ends. The CDR3 extends over 16 amino acids. Germline CDR1 MNHNY, CDR2 SVGAGI (reference sequence). Written as DNA, the CDR3 is TGTGCCAGCAGTTACTCTGCATCGGGGAGAGGTGAGACCCAGTACTTC. Residues: CASSYSASGRGETQYF.

The CDR3 DNA reads TGTGCCATCAGTGAGTCGGGGGGACGCTATGGCTACACCTTC. Encoded protein: CAISESGGRYGYTF. V gene TRBV10-3 combines with J gene TRBJ1-2, with D tentatively TRBD1 (5 bases). This CDR3 has 14 amino acids. V gave up 0 bases and J gave up 4 bases, with 9 bases separating them. Germline CDR1 reads ENHRY; CDR2 reads SYGVKD.

The chain employs TRBV27 and TRBJ2-7; 11 nucleotides line up with TRBD2. With V trimmed by 5 bases and J by 3 bases, 12 bases remained unmatched. The CDR3 covers 17 residues. Germline values: CDR1 MNHEY, CDR2 SMNVEV (reference sequence). The chain's CDR3 is CASSTAVRLAGFYEQYF. The CDR3, as DNA: TGTGCCAGCAGTACAGCCGTTCGACTAGCGGGGTTCTACGAGCAGTACTTC.

The chain combines TRBV19 with TRBJ1-1; perhaps TRBD1 as D (6 bases). This CDR3 is 16 amino acids long. Germline CDR1 is LNHDA and CDR2 is SQIVND (reference sequence). V lost 8 bases and J lost 3, with 22 bases in between. The CDR3 sequence: CASYPRGGRVDTEAFF. In DNA form, the CDR3 reads TGTGCCAGTTATCCCCGGGGGGGCCGGGTGGACACTGAAGCTTTCTTT.

The rearrangement joins TRBV7-9 to TRBJ2-4; D could derive from TRBD1 or TRBD2 (6 bases each). The CDR3 has 15 amino acids. Trimming removed 3 bases at V and 8 bases at J, with 17 bases between. Germline assignment: CDR1 SEHNR and CDR2 FQNEAQ (reference sequence). Here the CDR3 DNA reads TGTGCCAGCAGCTTCGAAGGGGGGTCGTTGGACATTCAGTACTTC. Translating gives CASSFEGGSLDIQYF. Supplemented by reference TRBV7-9 and TRBJ2-4, the full variable domain reads DTGVSQNPRHKITKRGQNVTFRCDPISEHNRLYWYRQTLGQGPEFLTYFQNEAQLEKSRLLSDRFSAERPKGSFSTLEIQRTEQGDSAMYLCASSFEGGSLDIQYFGAGTRLSVL.

This chain uses TRBV9 with TRBJ1-1; TRBD1 is a possible D gene (5 bases). The V gene's germline CDR1 is SGDLS and CDR2 YYNGEE. The V gene lost 4 bases and the J gene lost 1 base, with 14 bases spanning the gap. This CDR3 is built from 15 residues. The CDR3: CASSPGWGGNTEAFF. The CDR3 DNA reads TGTGCCAGCAGCCCCGGGTGGGGGGGGAACACTGAAGCTTTCTTT.

CDR3 in amino acids: CASSMGGQLYGYTF. DNA for the CDR3: TGTGCCAGTAGTATGGGGGGACAGCTTTATGGCTACACCTTC. The chain recombines TRBV19 with TRBJ1-2; 7 bases agree with TRBD1. CDR3 length: 14 amino acids. J lost 5 bases, V lost 3 bases, and 6 bases had no gene match. Per the germline V gene, CDR1 is LNHDA and CDR2 is SQIVND (reference sequence).

The chain couples TRBV28 to TRBJ2-7; D unclear. V dropped 8 bases and J dropped 4 bases, with 9 bases sitting between them. Germline assignment: CDR1 MDHEN and CDR2 SYDVKM. This CDR3 contains 11 residues. Here the CDR3 DNA reads TGTGCCAGCGCTTTTTCGTACGAGCAGTACTTC. The encoded protein is CASAFSYEQYF.